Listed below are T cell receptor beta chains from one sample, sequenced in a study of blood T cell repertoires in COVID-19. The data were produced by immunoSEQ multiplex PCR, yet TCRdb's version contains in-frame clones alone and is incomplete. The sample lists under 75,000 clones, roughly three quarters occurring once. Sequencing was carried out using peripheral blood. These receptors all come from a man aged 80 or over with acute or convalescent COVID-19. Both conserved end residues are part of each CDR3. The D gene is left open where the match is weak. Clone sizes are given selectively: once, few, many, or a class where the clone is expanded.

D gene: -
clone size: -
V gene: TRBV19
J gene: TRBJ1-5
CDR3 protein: CASSGGDSNQPQHF
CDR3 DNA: TGTGCCAGTAGTGGAGGGGATAGCAATCAGCCCCAGCATTTT

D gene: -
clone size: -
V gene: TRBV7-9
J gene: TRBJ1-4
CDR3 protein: CASSPGRWRATNEKLFF
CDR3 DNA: TGTGCCAGCAGCCCGGGACGGTGGAGGGCAACTAATGAAAAACTGTTTTTT

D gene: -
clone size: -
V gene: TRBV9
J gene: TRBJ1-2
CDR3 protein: CASSVGQAYGYTF
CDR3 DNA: TGTGCCAGCAGCGTAGGACAAGCCTATGGCTACACCTTC

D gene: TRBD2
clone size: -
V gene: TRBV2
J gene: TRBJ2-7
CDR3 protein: CASSEYVLAGDEQYF
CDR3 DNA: TGTGCCAGCAGTGAATATGTACTAGCGGGAGACGAGCAGTACTTC

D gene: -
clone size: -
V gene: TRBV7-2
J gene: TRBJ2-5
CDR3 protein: CASRRINIETQYF
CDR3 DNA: TGTGCCAGCAGGAGGATCAACATAGAGACCCAGTACTTC

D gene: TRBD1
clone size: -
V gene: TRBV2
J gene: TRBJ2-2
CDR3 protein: CASTETGVDTGELFF
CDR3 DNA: TGTGCCAGCACCGAGACAGGGGTCGACACCGGGGAGCTGTTTTTT

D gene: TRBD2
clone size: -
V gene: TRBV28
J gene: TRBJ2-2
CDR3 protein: CASSLSGGRALGELFF
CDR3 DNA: TGTGCCAGCAGTTTATCTGGCGGGAGGGCCCTCGGGGAGCTGTTTTTT

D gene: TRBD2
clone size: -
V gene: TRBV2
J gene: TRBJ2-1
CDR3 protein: CASSELSLAGGANEQFF
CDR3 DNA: TGTGCCAGCAGTGAACTATCCCTAGCGGGAGGGGCCAATGAGCAGTTCTTC

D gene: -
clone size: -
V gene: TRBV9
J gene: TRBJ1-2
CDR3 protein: CASRRGSGYTF
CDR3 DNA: TGTGCCAGCAGGCGGGGAAGTGGCTACACCTTC

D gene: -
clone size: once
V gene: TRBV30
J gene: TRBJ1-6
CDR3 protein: CAWSVLSYNSPLHF
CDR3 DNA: TGTGCCTGGAGTGTTCTCTCCTATAATTCACCCCTCCACTTT

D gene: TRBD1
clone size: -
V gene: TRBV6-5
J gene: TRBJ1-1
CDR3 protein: CASRTTGGNTEAFF
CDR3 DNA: TGTGCCAGCCGCACCACAGGGGGGAACACTGAAGCTTTCTTT

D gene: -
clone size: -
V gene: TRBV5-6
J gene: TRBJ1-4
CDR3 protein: CASSWGTPINEKLFF
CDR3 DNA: TGTGCCAGCAGCTGGGGGACACCTATTAATGAAAAACTGTTTTTT

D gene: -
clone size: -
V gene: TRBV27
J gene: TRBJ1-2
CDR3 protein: CASSDRHNYGYTF
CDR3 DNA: TGTGCCAGCAGTGACAGACATAACTATGGCTACACCTTC

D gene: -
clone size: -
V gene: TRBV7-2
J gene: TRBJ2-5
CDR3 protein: CASREGAGETQYF
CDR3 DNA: TGTGCCAGCAGGGAGGGGGCAGGAGAGACCCAGTACTTC

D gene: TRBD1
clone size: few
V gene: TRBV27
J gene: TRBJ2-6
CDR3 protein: CAIRGQPSGANVLTF
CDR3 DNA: TGTGCCATCAGGGGACAGCCCTCTGGGGCCAACGTCCTGACTTTC

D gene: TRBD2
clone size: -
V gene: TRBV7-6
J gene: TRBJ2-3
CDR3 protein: CASSQREGDTQYF
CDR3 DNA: TGTGCCAGCAGCCAGCGGGAGGGAGATACGCAGTATTTT

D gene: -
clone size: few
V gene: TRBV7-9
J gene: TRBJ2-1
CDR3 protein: CASSAGNYNEQFF
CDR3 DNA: TGTGCCAGCAGCGCCGGGAACTACAATGAGCAGTTCTTC

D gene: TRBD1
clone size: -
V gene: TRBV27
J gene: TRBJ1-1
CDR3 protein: CASSLKTGSIAEAFF
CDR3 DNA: TGTGCCAGCAGTTTAAAGACAGGGTCCATCGCTGAAGCTTTCTTT

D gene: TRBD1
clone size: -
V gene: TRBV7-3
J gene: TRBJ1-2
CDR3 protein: CASSQGQGYGYTF
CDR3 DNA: TGTGCCAGCAGCCAGGGACAGGGATATGGCTACACCTTC

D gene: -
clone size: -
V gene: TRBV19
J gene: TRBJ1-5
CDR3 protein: CASTDLLEGGNQPQHF
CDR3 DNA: TGTGCCAGTACCGATCTCCTCGAGGGGGGCAATCAGCCCCAGCATTTT

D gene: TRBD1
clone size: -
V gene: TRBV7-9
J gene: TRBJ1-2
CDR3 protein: CASSLEGAPYGYTF
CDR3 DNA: TGTGCCAGCAGCTTAGAGGGGGCGCCCTATGGCTACACCTTC

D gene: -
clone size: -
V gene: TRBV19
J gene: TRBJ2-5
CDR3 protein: CASSRGGLETQYF
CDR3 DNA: TGTGCCAGTAGCCGAGGGGGTTTGGAGACCCAGTACTTC

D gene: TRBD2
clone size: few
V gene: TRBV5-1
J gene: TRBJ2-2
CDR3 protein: CASSPGLAGVSGELFF
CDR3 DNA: TGCGCCAGCAGCCCAGGACTAGCGGGAGTCAGCGGGGAGCTGTTTTTT

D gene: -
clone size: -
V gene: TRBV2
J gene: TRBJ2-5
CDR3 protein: CASNSGLLGETQYF
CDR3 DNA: TGTGCCAGCAACTCGGGACTCCTGGGGGAGACCCAGTACTTC

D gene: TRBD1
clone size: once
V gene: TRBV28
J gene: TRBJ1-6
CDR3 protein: CASSHIVGQGYSPLHF
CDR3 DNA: TGTGCCAGCAGTCACATAGTCGGACAGGGTTATTCACCCCTCCACTTT

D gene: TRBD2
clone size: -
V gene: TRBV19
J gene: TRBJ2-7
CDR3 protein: CASSLRTSGRPRVEQYF
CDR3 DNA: TGTGCCAGTAGTTTAAGGACTAGCGGGAGGCCCAGGGTCGAGCAGTACTTC

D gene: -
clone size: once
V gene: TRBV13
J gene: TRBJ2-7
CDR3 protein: CASSPFTGPHEQYF
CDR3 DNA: TGTGCCAGCTCTCCGTTTACAGGCCCCCACGAGCAGTACTTC

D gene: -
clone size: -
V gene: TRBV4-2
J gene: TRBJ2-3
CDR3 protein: CASSQVSGTDTQYF
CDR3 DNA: TGTGCCAGCAGCCAAGTATCAGGGACAGATACGCAGTATTTT

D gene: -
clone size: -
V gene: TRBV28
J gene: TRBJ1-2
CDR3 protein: CASSLAGNYGYTF
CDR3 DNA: TGTGCCAGCAGTTTGGCTGGTAACTATGGCTACACCTTC

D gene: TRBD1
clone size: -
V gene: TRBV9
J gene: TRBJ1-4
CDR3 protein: CASSGRGDNEKLFF
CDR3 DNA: TGTGCCAGCAGCGGCAGGGGGGATAATGAAAAACTGTTTTTT

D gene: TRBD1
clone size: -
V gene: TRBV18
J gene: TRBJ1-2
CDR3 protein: CASSRGQDYGYTF
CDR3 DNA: TGTGCCAGCTCACGGGGACAGGACTATGGCTACACCTTC

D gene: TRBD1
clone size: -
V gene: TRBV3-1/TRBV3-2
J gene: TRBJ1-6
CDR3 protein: CASSHGPGQGENSPLHF
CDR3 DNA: TGTGCCAGCAGCCACGGACCGGGACAGGGCGAGAATTCACCCCTCCACTTT

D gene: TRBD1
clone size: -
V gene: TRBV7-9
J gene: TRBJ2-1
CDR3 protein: CASSPRTGWVNEQFF
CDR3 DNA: TGTGCCAGCAGCCCCCGGACAGGGTGGGTCAATGAGCAGTTCTTC

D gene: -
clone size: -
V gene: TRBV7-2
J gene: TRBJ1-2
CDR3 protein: CASSLGQGLNYGYTF
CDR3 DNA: TGTGCCAGCAGCTTAGGGCAGGGCCTTAACTATGGCTACACCTTC

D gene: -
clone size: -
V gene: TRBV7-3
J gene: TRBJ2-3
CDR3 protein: CASSFGGNTDTQYF
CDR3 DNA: TGTGCCAGCAGCTTTGGCGGTAATACAGATACGCAGTATTTT

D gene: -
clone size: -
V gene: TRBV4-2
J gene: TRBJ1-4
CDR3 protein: CASSQEAREKLFF
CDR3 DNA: TGTGCCAGCAGCCAAGAGGCTAGGGAAAAACTGTTTTTT

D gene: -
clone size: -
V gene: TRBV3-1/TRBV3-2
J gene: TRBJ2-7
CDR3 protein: CASSQAPGDSYEQYF
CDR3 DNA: TGTGCCAGCAGCCAAGCTCCGGGCGACAGCTACGAGCAGTACTTC

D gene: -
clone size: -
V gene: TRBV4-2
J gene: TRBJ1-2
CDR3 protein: CASSQDTGAGVAGYTF
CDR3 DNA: TGTGCCAGCAGCCAAGATACAGGAGCGGGGGTGGCTGGCTACACCTTC

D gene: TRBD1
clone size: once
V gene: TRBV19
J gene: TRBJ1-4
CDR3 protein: CASSWGQQRNEKLFF
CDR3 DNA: TGTGCCAGTAGTTGGGGACAGCAAAGGAATGAAAAACTGTTTTTT

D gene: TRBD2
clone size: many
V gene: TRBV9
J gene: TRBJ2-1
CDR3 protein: CASSGGLAGGRRGDNEQFF
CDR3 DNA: TGTGCCAGCAGCGGGGGACTAGCGGGAGGTCGGCGAGGGGACAATGAGCAGTTCTTC

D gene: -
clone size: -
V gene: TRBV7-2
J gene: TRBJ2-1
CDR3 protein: CASSSPDWNNEQFF
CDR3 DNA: TGTGCCAGCAGCTCGCCGGACTGGAACAATGAGCAGTTCTTC

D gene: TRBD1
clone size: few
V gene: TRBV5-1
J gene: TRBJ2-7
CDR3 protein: CASSVGQAYGIAYEQYF
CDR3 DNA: TGCGCCAGCAGCGTGGGACAGGCCTACGGTATCGCCTACGAGCAGTACTTC

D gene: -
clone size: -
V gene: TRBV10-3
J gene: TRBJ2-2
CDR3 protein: CATGQNTGELFF
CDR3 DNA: TGTGCCACGGGACAAAACACCGGGGAGCTGTTTTTT

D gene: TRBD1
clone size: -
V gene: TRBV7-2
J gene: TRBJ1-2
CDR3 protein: CASSPLGQGGYGYTF
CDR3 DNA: TGTGCCAGCAGCCCGCTGGGACAGGGAGGATATGGCTACACCTTC

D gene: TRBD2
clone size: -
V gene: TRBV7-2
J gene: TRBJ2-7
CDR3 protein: CASSVGGIAGGQAEQYF
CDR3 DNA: TGTGCCAGCAGCGTCGGTGGAATAGCGGGAGGGCAGGCCGAGCAGTACTTC

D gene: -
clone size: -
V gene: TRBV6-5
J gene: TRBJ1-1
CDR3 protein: CASSFGTAGDTEAFF
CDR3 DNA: TGTGCCAGCAGTTTCGGGACCGCGGGAGACACTGAAGCTTTCTTT

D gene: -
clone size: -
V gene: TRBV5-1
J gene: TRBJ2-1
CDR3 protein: CASSLGLEYNEQFF
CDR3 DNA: TGCGCCAGCAGCTTGGGACTAGAGTACAATGAGCAGTTCTTC

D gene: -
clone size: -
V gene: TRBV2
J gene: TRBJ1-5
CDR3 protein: CASSETRDNQPQHF
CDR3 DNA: TGTGCCAGCAGTGAAACGAGGGACAATCAGCCCCAGCATTTT